These T cell receptor beta chains were read from a single sample in a study of a mutant IDH1 vaccine in newly diagnosed glioma. No antigen has been identified for these receptors. Some clones are missing from TCRdb's copy, which holds only in-frame ones; the method was immunoSEQ multiplex PCR. The sample lists about 72,000 clones, roughly 84% occurring once. The input for sequencing was PBMCs, taken from a glioma patient whose treatment included an IDH1 peptide vaccine. These receptors all come from a man between 18 and 35 years old with glioma. The CDR3 runs from the conserved cysteine through the conserved F or W.

17,TRBV7-9,TRBJ1-4,CASSSDRSGFGNEKLFF
15,TRBV6-1,TRBJ1-2,CASRPGGGPNYGYTF
12,TRBV30,TRBJ2-7,CAWSPGGVEQYF
15,TRBV4-2,TRBJ2-3,CASSQEWRETDTQYF
13,TRBV5-6,TRBJ2-1,CASSLVGDNEQFF
14,TRBV27,TRBJ1-2,CASSNRGGASGYTF
13,TRBV29-1,TRBJ2-1,CSVEKQSYNEQFF
13,TRBV6-1,TRBJ2-3,CASCTGVTDTQYF
15,TRBV6-5,TRBJ1-1,CASSYSGEWDTEAFF
16,TRBV7-9,TRBJ2-7,CASSLPTGTGTYEQYF
16,TRBV5-1,TRBJ1-1,CASSLGQVLTNTEAFF
15,TRBV7-9,TRBJ2-5,CASSLQTGSGETQYF
15,TRBV5-6,TRBJ2-1,CASSSAGVAYNEQFF
15,TRBV27,TRBJ1-5,CASSALTGFDQPQHF
13,TRBV6-1,TRBJ1-5,CASQKQGNQPQHF
14,TRBV29-1,TRBJ2-7,CSVEGTGGFHEQYF
13,TRBV12-5,TRBJ1-2,CASGSPGTGGYTF
15,TRBV6-5,TRBJ1-1,CASSSQGADGTEAFF
16,TRBV7-9,TRBJ1-4,CASSSPPGQGDEKLFF
14,TRBV7-6,TRBJ1-1,CASSLQGAGTEAFF
13,TRBV6-6,TRBJ1-1,CASSDRENTEAFF
15,TRBV10-1,TRBJ2-1,CASNPTSGDYNEQFF
12,TRBV25-1,TRBJ2-7,CASSDNSYEQYF
15,TRBV6-6,TRBJ1-5,CASSYDPYSNQPQHF
16,TRBV23-1,TRBJ1-5,CASSHRDSYLSGPQHF
13,TRBV6-6,TRBJ1-6,CASSSSYNSPLHF
16,TRBV5-1,TRBJ2-5,CASSLPPAGGPETQYF
18,TRBV5-5,TRBJ1-3,CASSLAQVTVSSGNTIYF
14,TRBV29-1,TRBJ1-1,CSGTLQGISTEAFF
15,TRBV5-8,TRBJ2-1,CASTSLGARYNEQFF
15,TRBV19,TRBJ1-2,CASSRGTGNSYGYTF
12,TRBV5-8,TRBJ2-1,CASSPSYNEQFF
15,TRBV6-5,TRBJ1-1,CASTGTGARDTEAFF
15,TRBV7-9,TRBJ2-5,CASSLFGRTEETQYF
14,TRBV2,TRBJ2-3,CASTQRGATDTQYF
14,TRBV9,TRBJ2-1,CASSGPDRGNEQFF
16,TRBV28,TRBJ2-2,CASSGPGLGNTGELFF
19,TRBV7-6,TRBJ2-7,CASSPTIGLAGEPSYEQYF
12,TRBV18,TRBJ1-1,CASSSDRTEAFF
14,TRBV18,TRBJ2-3,CASSKSTGTDTQYF
15,TRBV6-4,TRBJ2-3,CASRDRDTSTDTQYF
18,TRBV14,TRBJ1-1,CASSLGGWPNLLNTEAFF
13,TRBV5-1,TRBJ1-2,CASSLAVNYGYTF
15,TRBV6-1,TRBJ1-3,CASSRSGNSGNTIYF
14,TRBV2,TRBJ2-7,CASPGRADSYEQYF
17,TRBV30,TRBJ2-6,CAWMVMGADSGANVLTF
12,TRBV30,TRBJ1-3,CAWSVLGNTIYF